A selection of T cell receptor beta chains follows, all from one sample in a study of monozygotic twins with inflammatory bowel disease. Following a re-call of the 5' RACE reads, TCRdb has one entry per CDR3 protein and lacks DNA. This listing includes 150,000 to 200,000 distinct CDR3 sequences. What was sequenced was blood. The receptors here all came from a human donor with ulcerative colitis or Crohn's disease, or a healthy co-twin of an affected twin (not recorded which). CDR3s include the opening cysteine and the closing phenylalanine or tryptophan. The order of the fields is J gene, V gene, CDR3 protein.

J gene: TRBJ1-6; V gene: TRBV5-1; CDR3 protein: CASSLGDSGSPLHF
J gene: TRBJ2-3; V gene: TRBV5-1; CDR3 protein: CASSPGTSGTRVLADTQYF
J gene: TRBJ1-5; V gene: TRBV29-1; CDR3 protein: CSVTPGQGNQPQHF
J gene: TRBJ1-2; V gene: TRBV5-1; CDR3 protein: CASSPGTGDYGYTF
J gene: TRBJ2-7; V gene: TRBV5-5; CDR3 protein: CASSYSGTGSYEQYF
J gene: TRBJ2-7; V gene: TRBV9; CDR3 protein: CASSVSLGASSYEQYF
J gene: TRBJ2-3; V gene: TRBV9; CDR3 protein: CASSPPRGGELSQDTQYF
J gene: TRBJ2-7; V gene: TRBV20-1; CDR3 protein: CSARVRDRYDEQYF
J gene: TRBJ2-5; V gene: TRBV12-3/TRBV12-4; CDR3 protein: CASSHQETQYF
J gene: TRBJ2-1; V gene: TRBV20-1; CDR3 protein: CSARALQGMGSSYNEQFF
J gene: TRBJ1-1; V gene: TRBV7-9; CDR3 protein: CASSPPRQNTEAFF
J gene: TRBJ2-5; V gene: TRBV5-4; CDR3 protein: CASSLLTSGPTEETQYF
J gene: TRBJ2-5; V gene: TRBV10-3; CDR3 protein: CAISESTAVQETQYF
J gene: TRBJ1-1; V gene: TRBV20-1; CDR3 protein: CSAPSGLPRAFF
J gene: TRBJ1-2; V gene: TRBV5-1; CDR3 protein: CASNREPQGSGYTF
J gene: TRBJ1-2; V gene: TRBV20-1; CDR3 protein: CSAPSDGTNYGYTF
J gene: TRBJ1-3; V gene: TRBV18; CDR3 protein: CASSPISAHSGNTIYF
J gene: TRBJ2-4; V gene: TRBV15; CDR3 protein: CATSRGTVAKNIQYF
J gene: TRBJ1-4; V gene: TRBV29-1; CDR3 protein: CSLRTHEKLFF
J gene: TRBJ2-5; V gene: TRBV28; CDR3 protein: CASSLQGPETQYF
J gene: TRBJ2-2; V gene: TRBV5-1; CDR3 protein: CASSFPWEGASGELFF
J gene: TRBJ1-2; V gene: TRBV13; CDR3 protein: CASSRGQKANYGYTF
J gene: TRBJ2-1; V gene: TRBV14; CDR3 protein: CASSQDHPNRGSSSYNEQFF
J gene: TRBJ1-5; V gene: TRBV12-3/TRBV12-4; CDR3 protein: CASSPQTGGQPQHF
J gene: TRBJ2-2; V gene: TRBV29-1; CDR3 protein: CSVDGTPNTGELFF
J gene: TRBJ2-2; V gene: TRBV12-3/TRBV12-4; CDR3 protein: CASSLLVGGTGELFF
J gene: TRBJ1-5; V gene: TRBV6-2/TRBV6-3; CDR3 protein: CASSYRYSNQPQHF
J gene: TRBJ1-5; V gene: TRBV3-1; CDR3 protein: CASSHQEGQTNQPQHF
J gene: TRBJ2-3; V gene: TRBV18; CDR3 protein: CASSPPGLSDTQYF
J gene: TRBJ1-1; V gene: TRBV5-1; CDR3 protein: CASSGGQMNTEAFF
J gene: TRBJ2-7; V gene: TRBV5-4; CDR3 protein: CDSSLAGSLYEQYF
J gene: TRBJ2-2; V gene: TRBV5-8; CDR3 protein: CASSYGTRNTGELFF
J gene: TRBJ1-6; V gene: TRBV20-1; CDR3 protein: CSARVGQDYSPLHF
J gene: TRBJ1-4; V gene: TRBV19; CDR3 protein: CASSKDRAEEKLFF